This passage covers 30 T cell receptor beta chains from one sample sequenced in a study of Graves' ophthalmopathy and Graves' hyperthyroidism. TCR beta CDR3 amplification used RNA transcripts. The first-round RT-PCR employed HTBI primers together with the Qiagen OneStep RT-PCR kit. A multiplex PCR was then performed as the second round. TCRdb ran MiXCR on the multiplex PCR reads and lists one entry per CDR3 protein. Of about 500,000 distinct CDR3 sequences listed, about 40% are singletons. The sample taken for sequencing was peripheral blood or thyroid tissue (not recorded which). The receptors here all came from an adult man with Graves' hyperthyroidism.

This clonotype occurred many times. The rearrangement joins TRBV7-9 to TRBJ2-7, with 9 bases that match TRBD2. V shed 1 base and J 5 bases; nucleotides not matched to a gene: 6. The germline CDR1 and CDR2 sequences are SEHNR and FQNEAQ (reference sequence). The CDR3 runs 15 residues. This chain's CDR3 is CASSLVAGGPNEQYF. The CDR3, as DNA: TGTGCCAGCAGCTTAGTCGCGGGGGGGCCGAACGAGCAGTACTTC.

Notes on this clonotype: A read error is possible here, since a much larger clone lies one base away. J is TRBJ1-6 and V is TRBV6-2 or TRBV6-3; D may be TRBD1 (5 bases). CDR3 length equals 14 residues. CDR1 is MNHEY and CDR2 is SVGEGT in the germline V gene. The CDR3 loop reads CVSSGTPSDSPLHF. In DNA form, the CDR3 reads TGTGTCAGCAGCGGGACCCCTTCGGATTCACCCCTCCACTTT.

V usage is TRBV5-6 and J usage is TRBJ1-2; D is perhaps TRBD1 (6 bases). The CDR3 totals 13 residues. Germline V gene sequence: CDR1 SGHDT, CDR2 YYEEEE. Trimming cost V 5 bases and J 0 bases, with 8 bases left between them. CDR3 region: CASRRGSNYGYTF. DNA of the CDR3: TGTGCCAGCAGGAGGGGGTCTAACTATGGCTACACCTTC.

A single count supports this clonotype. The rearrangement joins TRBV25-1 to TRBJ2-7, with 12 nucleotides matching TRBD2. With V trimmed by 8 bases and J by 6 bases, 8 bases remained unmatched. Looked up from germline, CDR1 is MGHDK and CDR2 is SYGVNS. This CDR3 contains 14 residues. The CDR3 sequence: CASSSGRAKREQYF. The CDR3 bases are TGTGCCAGCTCTAGCGGGAGGGCGAAGCGCGAGCAGTACTTC.

CDR3 residues: CASSLASGGYYEQYF. The DNA of the CDR3 is TGTGCCAGCAGTTTGGCTAGCGGGGGGTACTACGAGCAGTACTTC. V is TRBV12-3 or TRBV12-4 and J is TRBJ2-7, with 11 positions matching TRBD2. The CDR3 totals 15 residues. V trimming: 3 bases; J trimming: 3 bases; junction bases outside the gene matches: 4.

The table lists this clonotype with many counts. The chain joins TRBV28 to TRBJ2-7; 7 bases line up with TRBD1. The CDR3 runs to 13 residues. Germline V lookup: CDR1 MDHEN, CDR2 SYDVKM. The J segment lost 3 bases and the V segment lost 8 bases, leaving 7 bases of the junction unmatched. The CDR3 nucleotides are TGTGCCAGCCTTGGCCCAGGGGGCTACGAGCAGTACTTC. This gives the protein CASLGPGGYEQYF.

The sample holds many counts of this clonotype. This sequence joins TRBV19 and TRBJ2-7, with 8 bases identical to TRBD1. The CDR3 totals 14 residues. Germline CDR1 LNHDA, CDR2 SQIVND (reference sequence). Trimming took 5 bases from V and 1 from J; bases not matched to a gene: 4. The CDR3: CASSGGTGSYEQYF. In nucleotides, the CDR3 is TGTGCCAGTAGTGGTGGGACAGGTTCCTACGAGCAGTACTTC. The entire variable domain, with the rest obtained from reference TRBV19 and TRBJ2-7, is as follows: DGGITQSPKYLFRKEGQNVTLSCEQNLNHDAMYWYRQDPGQGLRLIYYSQIVNDFQKGDIAEGYSVSREKKESFPLTVTSAQKNPTAFYLCASSGGTGSYEQYFGPGTRLTVT.

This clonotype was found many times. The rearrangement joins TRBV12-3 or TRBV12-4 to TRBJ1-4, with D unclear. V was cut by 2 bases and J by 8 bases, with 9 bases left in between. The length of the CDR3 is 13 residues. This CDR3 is CASSLWAGEKLFF. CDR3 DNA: TGTGCCAGCAGTTTATGGGCCGGGGAAAAACTGTTTTTT.

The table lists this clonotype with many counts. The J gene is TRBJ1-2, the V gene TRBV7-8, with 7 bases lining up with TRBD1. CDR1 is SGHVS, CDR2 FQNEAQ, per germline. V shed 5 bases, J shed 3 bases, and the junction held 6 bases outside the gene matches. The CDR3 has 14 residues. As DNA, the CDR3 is TGTGCCAGCAGCCCCAAACAGGGGTACTATGGCTACACCTTC. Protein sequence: CASSPKQGYYGYTF.

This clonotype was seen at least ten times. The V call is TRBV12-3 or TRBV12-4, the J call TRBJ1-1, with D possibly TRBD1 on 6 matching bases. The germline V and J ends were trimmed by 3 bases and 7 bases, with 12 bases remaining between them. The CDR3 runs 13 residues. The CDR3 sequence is CASSFEGVGEAFF. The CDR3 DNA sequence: TGTGCCAGCAGTTTCGAGGGGGTAGGTGAAGCTTTCTTT.

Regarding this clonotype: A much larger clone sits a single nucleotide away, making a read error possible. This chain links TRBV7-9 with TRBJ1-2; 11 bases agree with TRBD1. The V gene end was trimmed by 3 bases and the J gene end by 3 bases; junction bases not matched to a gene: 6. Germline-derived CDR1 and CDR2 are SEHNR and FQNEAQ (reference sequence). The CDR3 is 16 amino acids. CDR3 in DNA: TGTGCCAGCAGCTTCCGGGACAGGGGGTCTGACTATGGCTACACCTTC. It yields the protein CASSFRDRGSDYGYTF. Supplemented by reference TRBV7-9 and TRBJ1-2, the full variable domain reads DTGVSQNPRHKITKRGQNVTFRCDPISEHNRLYWYRQTLGQGPEFLTYFQNEAQLEKSRLLSDRFSAERPKGSFSTLEIQRTEQGDSAMYLCASSFRDRGSDYGYTFGSGTRLTVV.

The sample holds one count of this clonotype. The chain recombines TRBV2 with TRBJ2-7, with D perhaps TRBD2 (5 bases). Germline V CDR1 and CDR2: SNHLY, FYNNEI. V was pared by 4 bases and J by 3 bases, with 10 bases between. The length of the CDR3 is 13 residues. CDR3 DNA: TGTGCCAGCAGTGCTAGCTCCGACTACGAGCAGTACTTC. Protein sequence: CASSASSDYEQYF.

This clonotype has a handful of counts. This CDR3 reads CASSVQSYYEQYF. The CDR3 DNA sequence: TGTGCCAGCAGTGTCCAATCCTACTACGAGCAGTACTTC. The V gene is TRBV2, the J gene TRBJ2-7, with D hard to call. Per the germline V gene, CDR1 is SNHLY and CDR2 is FYNNEI. The V and J ends lost 4 bases and 3 bases respectively, with 10 bases between them. The CDR3 has 13 amino acids.

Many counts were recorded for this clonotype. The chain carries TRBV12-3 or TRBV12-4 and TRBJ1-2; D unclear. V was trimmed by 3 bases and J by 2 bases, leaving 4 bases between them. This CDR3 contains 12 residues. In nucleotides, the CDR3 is TGTGCCAGCAGTTTTCTGAACTATGGCTACACCTTC. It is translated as CASSFLNYGYTF.

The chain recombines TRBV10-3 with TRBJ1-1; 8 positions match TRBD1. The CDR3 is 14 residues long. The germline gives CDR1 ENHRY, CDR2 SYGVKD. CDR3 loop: CTTKDRDQYAEAFF. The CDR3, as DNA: TGTACCACCAAGGACAGGGATCAATATGCTGAAGCTTTCTTT.

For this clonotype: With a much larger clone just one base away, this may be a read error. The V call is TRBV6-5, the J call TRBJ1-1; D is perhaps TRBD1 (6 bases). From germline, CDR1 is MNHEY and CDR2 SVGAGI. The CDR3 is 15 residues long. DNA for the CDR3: TGTGCCAGCCGTGCGGGGGGCGCGAAGAACACTGAAGCTTCCTTT. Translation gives CASRAGGAKNTEASF.

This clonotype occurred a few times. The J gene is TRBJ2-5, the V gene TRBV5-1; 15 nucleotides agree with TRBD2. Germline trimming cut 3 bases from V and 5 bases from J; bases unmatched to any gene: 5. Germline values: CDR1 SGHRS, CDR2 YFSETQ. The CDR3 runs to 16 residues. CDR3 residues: CASSSGTSGGPETQYF. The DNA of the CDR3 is TGCGCCAGCAGCTCGGGGACTAGCGGGGGGCCCGAGACCCAGTACTTC.

The CDR3: CASSSQAIEQFF. CDR3 DNA: TGTGCCAGCAGCTCCCAAGCTATTGAGCAGTTCTTC. This sequence joins TRBV7-9 and TRBJ2-5; D remains unclear. With the DNA end fitting TRBJ2-1 better, the J assignment may be wrong. Germline lookup yields CDR1 SEHNR and CDR2 FQNEAQ (reference sequence). This CDR3 is 12 amino acids long.

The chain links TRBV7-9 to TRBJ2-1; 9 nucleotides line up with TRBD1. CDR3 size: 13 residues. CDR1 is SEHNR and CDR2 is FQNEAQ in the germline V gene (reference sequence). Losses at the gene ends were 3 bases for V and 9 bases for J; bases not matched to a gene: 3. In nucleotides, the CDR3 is TGTGCCAGCAGCTTTGGGACAGGGCGTGAGCAGTTCTTC. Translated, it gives CASSFGTGREQFF.

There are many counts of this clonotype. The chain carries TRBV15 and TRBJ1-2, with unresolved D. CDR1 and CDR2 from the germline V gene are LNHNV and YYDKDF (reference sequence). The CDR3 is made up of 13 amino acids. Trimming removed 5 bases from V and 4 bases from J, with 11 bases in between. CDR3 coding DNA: TGTGCCACCAGCCTATCCGCAAGCTATGGCTACACCTTC. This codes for CATSLSASYGYTF.

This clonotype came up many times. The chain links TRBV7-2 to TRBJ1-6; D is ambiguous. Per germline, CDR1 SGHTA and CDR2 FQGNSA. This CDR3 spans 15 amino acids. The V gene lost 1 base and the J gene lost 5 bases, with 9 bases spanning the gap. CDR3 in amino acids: CASSLVSENNSPLHF. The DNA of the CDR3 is TGTGCCAGCAGCTTAGTCTCCGAAAATAATTCACCCCTCCACTTT.

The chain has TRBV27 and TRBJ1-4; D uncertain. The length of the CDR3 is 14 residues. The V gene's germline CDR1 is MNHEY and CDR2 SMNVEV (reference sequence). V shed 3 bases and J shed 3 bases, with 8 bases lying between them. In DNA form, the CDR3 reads TGTGCCAGCAGTTTTGGTTATCCTAATGAAAAACTGTTTTTT. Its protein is CASSFGYPNEKLFF.

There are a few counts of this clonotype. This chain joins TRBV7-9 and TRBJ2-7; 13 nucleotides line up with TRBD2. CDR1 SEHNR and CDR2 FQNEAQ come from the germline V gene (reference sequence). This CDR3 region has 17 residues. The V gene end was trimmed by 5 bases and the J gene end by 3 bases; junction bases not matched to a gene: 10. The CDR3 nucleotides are TGTGCCAGCAGCCCATTCTCAGGACTAGCGGGAGTCTACGAGCAGTACTTC. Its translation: CASSPFSGLAGVYEQYF.

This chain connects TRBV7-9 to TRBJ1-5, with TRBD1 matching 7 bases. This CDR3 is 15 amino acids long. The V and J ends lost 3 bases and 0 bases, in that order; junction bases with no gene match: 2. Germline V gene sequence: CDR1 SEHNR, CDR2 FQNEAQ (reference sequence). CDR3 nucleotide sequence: TGTGCCAGCAGCTTCCGGGACAGTAGCAATCAGCCCCAGCATTTT. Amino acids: CASSFRDSSNQPQHF.

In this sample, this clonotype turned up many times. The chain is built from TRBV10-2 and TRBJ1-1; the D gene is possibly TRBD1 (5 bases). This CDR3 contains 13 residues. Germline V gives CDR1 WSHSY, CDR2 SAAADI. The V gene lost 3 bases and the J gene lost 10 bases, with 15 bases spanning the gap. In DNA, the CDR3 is TGCGCCAGCAGTGAAGGGGCTGGTACCGTAGCTTTCTTT. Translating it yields CASSEGAGTVAFF.

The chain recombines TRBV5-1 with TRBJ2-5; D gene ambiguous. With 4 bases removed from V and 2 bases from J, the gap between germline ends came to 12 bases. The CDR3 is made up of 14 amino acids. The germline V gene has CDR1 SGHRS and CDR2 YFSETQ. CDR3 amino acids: CASSVPDVQETQYF. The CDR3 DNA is TGCGCCAGCAGCGTGCCTGATGTTCAAGAGACCCAGTACTTC.

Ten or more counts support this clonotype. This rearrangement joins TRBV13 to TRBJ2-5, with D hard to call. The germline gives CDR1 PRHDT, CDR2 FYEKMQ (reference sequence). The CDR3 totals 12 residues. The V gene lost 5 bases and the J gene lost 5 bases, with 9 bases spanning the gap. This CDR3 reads CASSASGETQYF. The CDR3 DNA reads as TGTGCCAGCAGCGCCTCTGGGGAGACCCAGTACTTC.

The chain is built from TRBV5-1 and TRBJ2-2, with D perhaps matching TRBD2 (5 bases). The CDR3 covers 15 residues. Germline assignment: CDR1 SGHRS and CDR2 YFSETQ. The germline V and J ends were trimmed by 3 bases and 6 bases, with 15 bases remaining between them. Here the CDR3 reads CASSSSGGPPGELFF. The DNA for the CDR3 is TGCGCCAGCAGCTCGAGCGGAGGACCCCCCGGGGAGCTGTTTTTT.

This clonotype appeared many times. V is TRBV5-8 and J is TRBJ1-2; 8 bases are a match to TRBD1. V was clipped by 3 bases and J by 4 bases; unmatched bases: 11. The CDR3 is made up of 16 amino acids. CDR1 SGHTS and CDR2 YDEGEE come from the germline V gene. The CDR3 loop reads CASSSTPLDRAYGYTF. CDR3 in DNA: TGTGCCAGCAGCTCAACTCCATTGGACAGGGCCTATGGCTACACCTTC.

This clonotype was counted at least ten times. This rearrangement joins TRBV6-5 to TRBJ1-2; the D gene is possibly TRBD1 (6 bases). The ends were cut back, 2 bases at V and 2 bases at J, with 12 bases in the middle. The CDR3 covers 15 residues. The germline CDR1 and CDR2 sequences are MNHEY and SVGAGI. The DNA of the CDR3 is TGTGCCAGCAGTTACGAACAGGGAGCGAACTATGGCTACACCTTC. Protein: CASSYEQGANYGYTF.